The following is a T cell receptor beta chain sequence with its context. Germline V gene data show CDR1 as SGHAT and CDR2 as FQNNGV. Trimming left V 6 bases short and J 0 bases short, with 15 bases between. This CDR3 has 16 amino acids. The sample originates from a study of OX40 agonist ivuxolimab in advanced cancers. Across the whole study: The dose of intravenous ivuxolimab that patients received every 2 weeks ranged from 0.01 to 10 mg/kg. The group had a mean age of about 64 years, ranged from about 20 to 85, and was around 86% male.

Clones were read by immunoSEQ multiplex PCR, and TCRdb kept only the in-frame ones, dropping some. The table shows about 110,000 clones, with around 93% occurring only once. The starting material was CD4+ or CD8+ T cells sorted from blood, obtained in a trial of the OX40 agonist ivuxolimab. The J gene is TRBJ2-1, the V gene TRBV11-2; maybe TRBD1 (6 bases). This clonotype was obtained from an adult with an advanced solid tumor such as melanoma, head and neck, liver or kidney cancer. This chain's CDR3 is CASRIDRQSSYNEQFF. CDR3 bases: TGTGCCAGCAGGATAGACAGGCAAAGCTCCTACAATGAGCAGTTCTTC.